The entry that follows covers one T cell receptor beta chain sequence. The antigen is undetermined. This specimen comes from a study of monozygotic twins with inflammatory bowel disease. Germline loops: CDR1 SGHTA, CDR2 FQGNSA. The length of the CDR3 is 12 residues. General study findings and limits: Patients got different immunosuppressive treatments, which may have made their repertoires more variable. IBD patients share fewer clonotypes with other people than healthy twins do, especially with disease activity.

Each TCR library used 3500 ng of total RNA. The authors ran two nested PCRs of approximately 17 and 9 cycles on TCRalpha and TCRbeta cDNA. TCRdb reanalyzed the 5' RACE reads, giving one entry per CDR3 protein sequence and no DNA. Its table records 150,000 to 200,000 distinct CDR3 sequences. The specimen sequenced was blood. This clonotype was obtained from a human donor with ulcerative colitis or Crohn's disease, or a healthy co-twin of an affected twin (not recorded which). The rearrangement links TRBV7-2 to TRBJ1-1. The CDR3 sequence: CASSWSGTEAFF.